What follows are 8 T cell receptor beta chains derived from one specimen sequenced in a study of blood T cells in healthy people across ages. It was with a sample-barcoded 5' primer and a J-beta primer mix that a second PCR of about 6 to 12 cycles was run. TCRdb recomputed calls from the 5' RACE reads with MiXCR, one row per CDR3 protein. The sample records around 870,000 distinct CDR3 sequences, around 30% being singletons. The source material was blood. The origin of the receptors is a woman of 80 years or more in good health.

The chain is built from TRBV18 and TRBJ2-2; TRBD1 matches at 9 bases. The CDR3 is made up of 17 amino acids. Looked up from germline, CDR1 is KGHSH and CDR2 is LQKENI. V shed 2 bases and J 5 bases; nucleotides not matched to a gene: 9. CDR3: CASSPSAGQGVTGELFF. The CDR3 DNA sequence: TGTGCCAGCTCACCATCCGCGGGACAGGGTGTTACCGGGGAGCTGTTTTTT.

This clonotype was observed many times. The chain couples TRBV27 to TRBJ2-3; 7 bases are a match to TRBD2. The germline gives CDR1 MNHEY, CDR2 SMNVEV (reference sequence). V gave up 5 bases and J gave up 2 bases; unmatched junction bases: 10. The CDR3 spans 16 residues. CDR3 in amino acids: CASSTVLSGSTDTQYF. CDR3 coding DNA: TGTGCCAGCAGTACCGTACTTAGCGGGTCCACAGATACGCAGTATTTT.

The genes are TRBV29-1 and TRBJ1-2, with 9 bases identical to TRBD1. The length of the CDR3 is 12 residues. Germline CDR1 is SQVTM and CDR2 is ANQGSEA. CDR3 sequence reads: CGARTGDYGYTF. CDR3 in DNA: TGCGGCGCCCGGACAGGGGACTATGGCTACACCTTC.

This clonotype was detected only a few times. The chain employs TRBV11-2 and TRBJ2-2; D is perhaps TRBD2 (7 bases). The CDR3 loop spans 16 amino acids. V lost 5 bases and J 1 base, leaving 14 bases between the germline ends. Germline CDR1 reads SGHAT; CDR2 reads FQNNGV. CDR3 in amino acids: CASSPRGAMNTGELFF. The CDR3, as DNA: TGTGCCAGCAGCCCACGGGGGGCCATGAACACCGGGGAGCTGTTTTTT.

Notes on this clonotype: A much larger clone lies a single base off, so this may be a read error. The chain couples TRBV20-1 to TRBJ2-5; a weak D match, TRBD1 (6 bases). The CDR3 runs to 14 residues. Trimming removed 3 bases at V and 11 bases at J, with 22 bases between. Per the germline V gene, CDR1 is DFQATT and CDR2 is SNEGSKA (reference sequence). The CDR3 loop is CSARRQDWGWEQYF. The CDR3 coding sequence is TGCAGTGCTAGGCGACAGGATTGGGGATGGGAGCAGTACTTC.

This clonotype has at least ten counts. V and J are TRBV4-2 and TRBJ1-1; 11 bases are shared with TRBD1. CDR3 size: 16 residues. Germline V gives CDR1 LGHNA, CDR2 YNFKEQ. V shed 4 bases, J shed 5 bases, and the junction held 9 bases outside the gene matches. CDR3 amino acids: CASSRTGGLLGTEAFF. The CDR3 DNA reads TGTGCCAGCAGCCGGACAGGGGGCCTTCTCGGGACTGAAGCTTTCTTT.

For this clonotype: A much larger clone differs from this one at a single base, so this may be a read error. CDR3 sequence (DNA): TGTGTCAGCAGCTATTCGGACAGGGGAGGCCTTTACTACGAGCAGTACTTC. Protein sequence: CVSSYSDRGGLYYEQYF. The chain joins TRBV7-8 to TRBJ2-7, with TRBD1 matching 9 bases. The CDR3 is 17 residues long. Germline CDR1 reads SGHVS; CDR2 reads FQNEAQ.

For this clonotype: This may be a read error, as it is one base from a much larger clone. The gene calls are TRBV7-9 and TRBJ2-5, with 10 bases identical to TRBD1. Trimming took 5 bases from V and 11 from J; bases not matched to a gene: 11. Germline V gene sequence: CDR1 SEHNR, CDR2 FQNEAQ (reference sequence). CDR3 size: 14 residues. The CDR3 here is CASSQGQGWNEQYF. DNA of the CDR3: TGTGCCAGCAGCCAGGGACAGGGGTGGAATGAGCAGTACTTC.